A selection of T cell receptor beta chains follows, all from one sample in a study of shared clonotypes between healthy human individuals. Method: immunoSEQ multiplex PCR; TCRdb's copy keeps in-frame clones and lacks some. The sample lists 2.3 million or so clones, 90% to 95% occurring once. Input material: naive CD4+ T cells from PBMCs. Receptor source: a man between 18 and 29 years old in good health. Some clones in this sample may be carry-over from other donors' samples. The CDR3 runs from the conserved cysteine through the conserved F or W. D genes are given only for firm matches. Some rows mark clone size as missing; the rest say once, few, many or name a class of expanded clone.

- | TRBJ2-7 | TRBV5-1 | - | TGCGCCAGCAGCTTGGAGGGGACGAGCTCCTACGAGCAGTACTTC | CASSLEGTSSYEQYF
- | TRBJ1-1 | TRBV5-1 | TRBD1 | TGCGCCAGCAGCGGGGGGACAGGCCTCCAGAATGATGCTTTCTTT | CASSGGTGLQNDAFF
- | TRBJ1-1 | TRBV21-1 | - | TGTGCCAGCAGCAAACTGGAGCAGAACACTGAAGCTTTCTTT | CASSKLEQNTEAFF
- | TRBJ2-7 | TRBV9 | - | TGTGCCAGCAGCGTAGATCCCCAGGGACCCTACGAGCAGTACTTC | CASSVDPQGPYEQYF
- | TRBJ1-5 | TRBV6-6 | TRBD1 | TGTGCCAGCAGTCCGGGACAGGGGGCGGAAAGGCAGCCCCAGCATTTT | CASSPGQGAERQPQHF
once | TRBJ2-7 | TRBV6-5 | TRBD2 | TGTGCCAGCAGTTACTCGATGGGGAGGGCCTACGAGCAGTACTTC | CASSYSMGRAYEQYF
- | TRBJ2-1 | TRBV7-9 | - | TGTGCCAGCAGCTTACGTCCCTTGGATTACAATGAGCAGTTCTTC | CASSLRPLDYNEQFF
- | TRBJ1-4 | TRBV4-1 | - | TGCGCCAGCAGCCAAAAACGGACAGCTGGGGGGGAAAAACTGTTTTTT | CASSQKRTAGGEKLFF
- | TRBJ2-1 | TRBV6-5 | TRBD2 | TGTGCCAGCAGCACGGGACTAGCGGGGGTCAATGAGCAGTTCTTC | CASSTGLAGVNEQFF
- | TRBJ2-5 | TRBV5-1 | TRBD2 | TGCGCCAGCAGCTTGGGGCTAGCGGGATACCAAGAGACCCAGTACTTC | CASSLGLAGYQETQYF
- | TRBJ1-2 | TRBV27 | - | TGTGCCAGCAGCCCGAGACAGACAGGATTTAACTATGGCTACACCTTC | CASSPRQTGFNYGYTF
- | TRBJ1-2 | TRBV6-6 | TRBD1 | TGTGCCAGCAGGCACCCCCTTGACAGGGGTGATGGCTACACCTTC | CASRHPLDRGDGYTF
- | TRBJ2-5 | TRBV4-2 | TRBD1 | TGTGCCAGCAGCAGGGACAGGGGGCAAGAGACCCAGTACTTC | CASSRDRGQETQYF
- | TRBJ2-7 | TRBV4-1 | - | TGCGCCAGCAGCCAAGTGTGGGGGGAGGAGTACGAGCAGTACTTC | CASSQVWGEEYEQYF
- | TRBJ2-1 | TRBV6-5 | - | TGTGCCAGCAGTTTCGAGGGCTACAATGAGCAGTTCTTC | CASSFEGYNEQFF
- | TRBJ2-3 | TRBV7-9 | - | TGTGCCAGCAGCATAAAGGGGAGTCCCACAGATACGCAGTATTTT | CASSIKGSPTDTQYF
- | TRBJ1-5 | TRBV15 | - | TGTGCCACCGCGTCGGGGTTCGGGATGCCGGGTCAGCCCCAGCATTTT | CATASGFGMPGQPQHF
- | TRBJ1-2 | TRBV6-4 | TRBD1 | TGTGCCAGCAGATCAGATGGGGGGACAGGGGGCTACACCTTC | CASRSDGGTGGYTF
once | TRBJ1-2 | TRBV6-5 | - | TGTGCCAGCAGTTACTCGGCAGGCAACTATGGCTACACCTTC | CASSYSAGNYGYTF